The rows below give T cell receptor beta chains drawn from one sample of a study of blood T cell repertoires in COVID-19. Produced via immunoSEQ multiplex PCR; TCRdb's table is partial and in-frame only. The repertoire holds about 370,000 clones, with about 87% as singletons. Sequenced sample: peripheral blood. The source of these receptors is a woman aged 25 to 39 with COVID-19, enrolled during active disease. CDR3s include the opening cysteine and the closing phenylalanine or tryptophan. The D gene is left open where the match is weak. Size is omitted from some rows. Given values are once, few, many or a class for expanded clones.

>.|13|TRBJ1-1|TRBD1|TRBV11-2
TGTGCCAGCAGCTTGAGGGGGCTTTCCGACGCTTTCTTT
CASSLRGLSDAFF
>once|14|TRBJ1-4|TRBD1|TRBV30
TGTGCCTGCCTCCTCACAGGGGGCCGGGAAAAACTGTTTTTT
CACLLTGGREKLFF
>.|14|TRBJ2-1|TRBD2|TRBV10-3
TGTGCCATCAGTGTGAAGGCGGGAGTCCATGAGCAGTTCTTC
CAISVKAGVHEQFF
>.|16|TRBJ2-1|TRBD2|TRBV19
TGTGCCAGCAGTCACTTGGGACTAGCGGGAGGAAATGAGCAGTTCTTC
CASSHLGLAGGNEQFF
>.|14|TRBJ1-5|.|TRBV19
TGTGCCACCAAGGCCGACAGGACGGACCAGCCCCAGCATTTT
CATKADRTDQPQHF
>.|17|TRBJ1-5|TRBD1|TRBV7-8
TGTGCCAGCAGCTTAGAGGGGGGCAGGGGGCGCGAACAGCCCCAGCATTTT
CASSLEGGRGREQPQHF
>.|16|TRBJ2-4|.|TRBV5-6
TGTGCCAGCAGCTTGCGACAGGCTTTAGCCAAAAACATTCAGTACTTC
CASSLRQALAKNIQYF
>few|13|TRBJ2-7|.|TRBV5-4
TGTGCCAGCAGCTTGAGGGGAACCTACGAGCAGTACTTC
CASSLRGTYEQYF
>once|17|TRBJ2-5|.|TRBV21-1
TGTGCCAGCACCCCAGGGGTGAGGAGGACAGGGGAAGAGACCCAGTACTTC
CASTPGVRRTGEETQYF
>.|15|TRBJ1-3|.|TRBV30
TGTGCCTGGAGTGTACCAGTCAACTCTGGAAACACCATATATTTT
CAWSVPVNSGNTIYF
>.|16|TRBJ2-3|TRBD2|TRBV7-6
TGTGCCAGCAGCCGGACTAGCGGGAGACCTGCAGATACGCAGTATTTT
CASSRTSGRPADTQYF
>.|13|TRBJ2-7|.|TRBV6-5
TGTGCCAGCAGGCGGCAGGGTGGCAACGAGCAGTACTTC
CASRRQGGNEQYF
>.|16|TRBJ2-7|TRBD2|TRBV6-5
TGTGCCAGCAGTTACTCTGGACTAGCGGGAGACTACGAGCAGTACTTC
CASSYSGLAGDYEQYF
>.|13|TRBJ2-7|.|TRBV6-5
TGTGCCAGCGGCCCCAGGGAGGCGGGGGAGCAGTACTTC
CASGPREAGEQYF
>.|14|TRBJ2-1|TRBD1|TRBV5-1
TGCGCCAGCAGCGGGCCCACAGGGGCGAATGAGCAGTTCTTC
CASSGPTGANEQFF
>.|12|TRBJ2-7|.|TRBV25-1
TGTGCCACACAAGGGGGAAACTACGAGCAGTACTTC
CATQGGNYEQYF
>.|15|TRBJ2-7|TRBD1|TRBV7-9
TGTGCCAGCAGCTCCCCCGCGCAGGGGGCAGACGAGCAGTACTTC
CASSSPAQGADEQYF
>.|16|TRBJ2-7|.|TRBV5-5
TGTGCCAGCAGCTTGATGCCGGGACAAGACTCCTACGAGCAGTACTTC
CASSLMPGQDSYEQYF
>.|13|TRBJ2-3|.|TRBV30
TGTGCCTGGAGTTCGGGAGTGGCAGATACGCAGTATTTT
CAWSSGVADTQYF
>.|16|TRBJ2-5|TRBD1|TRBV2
TGTGCCAGCAGTTACGTCACGGACAGGCCTCAAGAGACCCAGTACTTC
CASSYVTDRPQETQYF
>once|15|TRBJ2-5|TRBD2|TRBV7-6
TGTGCCAGCAGCCCCAATCTAGCGGGGGATGAGACCCAGTACTTC
CASSPNLAGDETQYF
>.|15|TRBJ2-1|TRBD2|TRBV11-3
TGTGCCAGCTCTAGCGGGAGCGGGTCCTACAATGAGCAGTTCTTC
CASSSGSGSYNEQFF
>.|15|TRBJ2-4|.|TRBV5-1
TGCGCCAGCAGCTTGGGGGCAGGGCTCAAAAACATTCAGTACTTC
CASSLGAGLKNIQYF
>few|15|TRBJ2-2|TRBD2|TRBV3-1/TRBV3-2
TGTGCCAGCAGCCAAGAAACTAGCGGGAGCGGGGAGCTGTTTTTT
CASSQETSGSGELFF
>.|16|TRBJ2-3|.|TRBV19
TGTGCCAGTAGTATAACAGGGTTCGGTGTAGTTGATACGCAGTATTTT
CASSITGFGVVDTQYF
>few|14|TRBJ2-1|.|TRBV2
TGTGCCAGCAGTGAAGAGGACATGGGGAATGAGCAGTTCTTC
CASSEEDMGNEQFF